A single sample gave rise to the 7 T cell receptor beta chains below, sequenced in a study of blood T cell repertoires in COVID-19. Some clones are missing from TCRdb's copy, which holds only in-frame ones; the method was immunoSEQ multiplex PCR. Here the sample spans some 150,000 clones, 65% to 90% being singletons. The sample was peripheral blood. All receptors derive from a woman aged 55-69 years with COVID-19, enrolled during active disease.

The chain combines TRBV5-8 with TRBJ2-2, with no clear D. V was shortened by 1 base and J by 1 base, with 8 bases between the two germline ends. The germline CDR1 and CDR2 sequences are SGHTS and YDEGEE. There are 15 residues in the CDR3. CDR3 sequence (DNA): TGTGCCAGCAGCTTGCAAGTCGGGAACACCGGGGAGCTGTTTTTT. It yields the protein CASSLQVGNTGELFF.

The chain links TRBV29-1 to TRBJ1-2, with D tentatively TRBD1 (5 bases). Trimming shortened V by 4 bases and J by 5 bases, and 11 bases separated the two germline ends. CDR1 SQVTM and CDR2 ANQGSEA come from the germline V gene. The length of the CDR3 is 12 residues. Here the CDR3 DNA reads TGCAGCGTTGCTTGGGGGGGGTATGGCTACACCTTC. As protein: CSVAWGGYGYTF. Supplemented by reference TRBV29-1 and TRBJ1-2, the full variable domain reads SAVISQKPSRDICQRGTSLTIQCQVDSQVTMMFWYRQQPGQSLTLIATANQGSEATYESGFVIDKFPISRPNLTFSTLTVSNMSPEDSSIYLCSVAWGGYGYTFGSGTRLTVV.

This clone is a singleton in its sample. Other DNA sequences in the sample encode the same CDR3. V is TRBV5-1 and J is TRBJ1-6, with D tentatively TRBD1 (5 bases). This CDR3 region has 14 residues. Trimming pared 2 bases from V and 3 bases from J, leaving 6 bases between. CDR1 is SGHRS and CDR2 is YFSETQ in the germline V gene. Written as DNA, the CDR3 is TGCGCCAGCAGCTTAGACAGCTATAATTCACCCCTCCACTTT. Translated: CASSLDSYNSPLHF.

The rearrangement uses TRBV19 and TRBJ2-3; 11 nucleotides align to TRBD2. This CDR3 spans 16 amino acids. Trimming took 3 bases from V and 0 from J; bases not matched to a gene: 2. The V gene's germline CDR1 is LNHDA and CDR2 SQIVND (reference sequence). The CDR3 DNA is TGTGCCAGTAGTATCTTAGCGGGGGGGAGCACAGATACGCAGTATTTT. Its protein product is CASSILAGGSTDTQYF.

This chain uses TRBV18 with TRBJ1-4, with 7 bases aligning to TRBD1. V trimming: 2 bases; J trimming: 8 bases; junction bases outside the gene matches: 8. CDR3 length: 15 amino acids. Per the germline V gene, CDR1 is KGHSH and CDR2 is LQKENI. In DNA form, the CDR3 reads TGTGCCAGCTCACCAACAGGGGTTCTTAACGAAAAACTGTTTTTT. Protein product: CASSPTGVLNEKLFF.

Only one count was recorded for this clone. The V and J genes are TRBV5-1 and TRBJ2-5, with 9 bases lining up with TRBD1. Germline V gene data show CDR1 as SGHRS and CDR2 as YFSETQ. Unmatched junction bases numbered 2, after V lost 4 bases and J lost 4 bases. The CDR3 is 13 residues long. In DNA, the CDR3 is TGCGCCAGCAGCGGGGGACAGGGAGAGACCCAGTACTTC. Protein: CASSGGQGETQYF.

Written as DNA, the CDR3 is TGCAGCTCTGGACAGGGCGAACGAACTGAAGCTTTCTTT. Its protein is CSSGQGERTEAFF. This chain uses TRBV29-1 with TRBJ1-1, with 8 bases matching TRBD1. The CDR3 contains 13 residues. Per germline, CDR1 SQVTM and CDR2 ANQGSEA. J gave up 5 bases and V 8 bases, and 10 bases lay outside the gene matches.